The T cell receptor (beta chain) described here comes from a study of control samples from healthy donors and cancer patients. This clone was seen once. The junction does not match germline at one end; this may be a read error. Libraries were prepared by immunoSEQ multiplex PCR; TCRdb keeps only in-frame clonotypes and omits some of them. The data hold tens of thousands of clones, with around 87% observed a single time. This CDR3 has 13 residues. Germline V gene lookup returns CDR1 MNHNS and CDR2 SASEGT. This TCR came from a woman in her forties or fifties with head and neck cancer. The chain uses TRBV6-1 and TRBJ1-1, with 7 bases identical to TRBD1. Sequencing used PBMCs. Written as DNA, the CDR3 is TGTGCCAGCAGTGACCAGAATCTCCGGGACAGCCTGTTT. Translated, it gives CASSDQNLRDSLF.